Listed here are 24 T cell receptor beta chains from one sample, sequenced in a study of PD-L1 blockade in urothelial cancer (TCRdb year 2017). The protocol used for the library was the immunoSEQ multiplex PCR assay. The immuneACCESS repertoire file appears here via TCRdb, limited to in-frame rearrangements. These files lack a portion of the clones; in checked studies, under half of the deficit traces to unresolved V genes, and the cause of the others is not known. Present in this sample are tens of thousands of clones, about a third of which were seen just once. The ten largest clones represent more than 8.5% of the sample. The time point tag for this specimen amounts to: pretreatment tumor sample. The material sequenced was tumor tissue, taken before atezolizumab (anti-PD-L1) treatment. The source of these receptors is a man in his 60s with urothelial cancer.

This clone came up a few times. A read error may account for a junction end that differs from germline. The chain links TRBV6-8 to TRBJ2-3; D tentatively fits TRBD1 or TRBD2 (5 bases each). Germline CDR1 reads MNHGY; CDR2 reads SAAAGT. The CDR3 sequence is 15 residues long. The CDR3 DNA follows: TGTGCCAGCACAGTTACTCGACGTATGGGGGATACACAGTATTTT. The encoded protein is CASTVTRRMGDTQYF.

This clone was observed many times. The rearrangement links TRBV6-8 to TRBJ1-3; D unclear. This CDR3 region has 15 residues. Trimming left V 5 bases short and J 0 bases short, with 11 bases between. CDR1 and CDR2 (germline): MNHGY, SAAAGT. CDR3 region: CASSEVGSSGNTIYF. CDR3 sequence (DNA): TGTGCCAGCAGTGAGGTTGGTAGCTCTGGAAACACCATATATTTT.

This clone was recorded only once. V is TRBV28 and J is TRBJ1-2; TRBD1 matches at 8 bases. Looked up from germline, CDR1 is MDHEN and CDR2 is SYDVKM. CDR3 length: 14 residues. Trimming at V came to 5 bases and at J to 4 bases, leaving 6 bases not matched to a gene. The CDR3 bases are TGTGCCAGCAGTCTTGGAACAGGGGGCTATGGCTACACCTTC. Amino acids: CASSLGTGGYGYTF.

The chain uses TRBV29-1 and TRBJ2-1; D tentatively fits TRBD1 or TRBD2 (5 bases each). Germline CDR1 SQVTM, CDR2 ANQGSEA. Trimming removed 3 bases at V and 8 bases at J, with 17 bases between. This CDR3 region has 14 residues. The CDR3 here is CSVEGTDIGDEQFF. As DNA, the CDR3 is TGCAGCGTTGAGGGGACGGATATTGGGGATGAGCAGTTCTTC.

V usage is TRBV15 and J usage is TRBJ2-2; maybe TRBD2 (5 bases). The germline V gene encodes CDR1 LNHNV and CDR2 YYDKDF (reference sequence). Trimming left V 0 bases short and J 5 bases short, with 7 bases between. The CDR3 runs to 14 residues. CDR3: CATSREQRTGELFF. The CDR3 nucleotides read TGTGCCACCAGCAGAGAACAGCGGACCGGGGAGCTGTTTTTT.

The rearrangement links TRBV2 to TRBJ1-5; D unresolved. Germline values: CDR1 SNHLY, CDR2 FYNNEI. Trimming removed 4 bases at V and 2 bases at J, with 9 bases between. The CDR3 consists of 14 residues. In DNA form, the CDR3 reads TGTGCCAGCAGTGTAGGGATCGGCAATCAGCCCCAGCATTTT. Residues: CASSVGIGNQPQHF.

This clone turned up a few times. The genes are TRBV9 and TRBJ1-2, with 7 bases identical to TRBD1. The V and J ends lost 3 bases and 5 bases, in that order; junction bases with no gene match: 7. This CDR3 comprises 14 residues. In germline, CDR1 is SGDLS, CDR2 YYNGEE. The CDR3 loop reads CASSGADRAYGYTF. Here the CDR3 DNA reads TGTGCCAGCAGCGGGGCCGACAGGGCGTATGGCTACACCTTC. Full variable domain (missing parts from reference TRBV9 and TRBJ1-2): DSGVTQTPKHLITATGQRVTLRCSPRSGDLSVYWYQQSLDQGLQFLIQYYNGEERAKGNILERFSAQQFPDLHSELNLSSLELGDSALYFCASSGADRAYGYTFGSGTRLTVV.

The J gene is TRBJ1-6, the V gene TRBV9; TRBD1 might be the D (5 bases). Per germline, CDR1 SGDLS and CDR2 YYNGEE. This CDR3 spans 13 amino acids. Deletions cut 0 bases from V and 10 bases from J, with 8 bases between. The CDR3 nucleotides are TGTGCCAGCAGCGTAGCCGGGGGGTCACCCCTCCACTTT. It specifies CASSVAGGSPLHF.

This clone came up a few times. The V gene is TRBV5-1, the J gene TRBJ2-5, with TRBD1 matching over 10 bases. Germline V gene data show CDR1 as SGHRS and CDR2 as YFSETQ. This CDR3 region has 14 residues. V gave up 7 bases and J gave up 5 bases; unmatched junction bases: 8. DNA for the CDR3: TGCGCCAGCCACGACAGGGGGCGCGGGGAGACCCAGTACTTC. It encodes CASHDRGRGETQYF. The full variable domain, completed using reference TRBV5-1 and TRBJ2-5, is KAGVTQTPRYLIKTRGQQVTLSCSPISGHRSVSWYQQTPGQGLQFLFEYFSETQRNKGNFPGRFSGRQFSNSRSEMNVSTLELGDSALYLCASHDRGRGETQYFGPGTRLLVL.

Many counts were recorded for this clone. The chain is built from TRBV11-3 and TRBJ1-4; weak D call: TRBD1 (5 bases). The germline V gene encodes CDR1 SGHNT and CDR2 YENEEA. This CDR3 comprises 15 residues. Between the trimmed V and J ends, which lost 8 bases and 7 bases, there was a span of 20 bases. CDR3 in amino acids: CASSGDGGTSEKLFF. CDR3 nucleotides: TGTGCCAGCTCGGGGGACGGGGGAACAAGTGAAAAACTGTTTTTT.

V is TRBV19 and J is TRBJ1-1; D is ambiguous. The CDR3 contains 14 residues. Germline CDR1 is LNHDA and CDR2 is SQIVND (reference sequence). Trimming left V 5 bases short and J 5 bases short, with 15 bases between. CDR3 in DNA: TGTGCCAGTAGTTCTGGAGGGTTGCGAACTGAAGCTTTCTTT. This gives the protein CASSSGGLRTEAFF.

This clone has more than one count but fewer than ten. The V and J genes are TRBV28 and TRBJ2-7; D is possibly TRBD2 (5 bases). From germline, CDR1 is MDHEN and CDR2 SYDVKM. CDR3 length: 14 residues. Trimming removed 3 bases from V and 3 bases from J, with 12 bases in between. As DNA, the CDR3 is TGTGCCAGCAGTTTTGAGGGCAGGATCTACGAGCAGTACTTC. This encodes CASSFEGRIYEQYF.

This clone has just a few counts. The gene calls are TRBV11-3 and TRBJ1-4; D uncertain. From germline, CDR1 is SGHNT and CDR2 YENEEA. The CDR3 has 15 residues. Trimming removed 2 bases from V and 1 base from J, with 8 bases in between. Written as DNA, the CDR3 is TGTGCCAGCAGCTTATTGGGGAGAACTAATGAAAAACTGTTTTTT. Residues: CASSLLGRTNEKLFF.

This chain links TRBV25-1 with TRBJ1-4, with no clear D. Trimming cost V 3 bases and J 8 bases, with 16 bases left between them. The germline gives CDR1 MGHDK, CDR2 SYGVNS. This CDR3 contains 15 residues. The CDR3 nucleotides are TGTGCCAGCAGTGATCCCGGGATGAGCCCCGAAAAACTGTTTTTT. Its translation: CASSDPGMSPEKLFF. The full variable domain, in which reference TRBV25-1 and TRBJ1-4 provide the parts outside the CDR3, is EADIYQTPRYLVIGTGKKITLECSQTMGHDKMYWYQQDPGMELHLIHYSYGVNSTEKGDLSSESTVSRIRTEHFPLTLESARPSHTSQYLCASSDPGMSPEKLFFGSGTQLSVL.

The chain has TRBV30 and TRBJ2-1; 9 nucleotides agree with TRBD2. Germline assignment: CDR1 GTSNPN and CDR2 SVGIG (reference sequence). The CDR3 extends over 14 amino acids. V was clipped by 5 bases and J by 5 bases; unmatched bases: 7. The DNA for the CDR3 is TGTGCCTGGGGGACTAGCTTATCAAACAATGAGCAGTTCTTC. This sequence encodes CAWGTSLSNNEQFF.

This clone has just a few counts. The gene calls are TRBV1 and TRBJ2-3; the D call TRBD1 from the table was never checked on the DNA. TRBV1 corresponds to a pseudogene. This CDR3 has 15 amino acids. The CDR3 DNA reads as TGCGCCAGCAGCCAAGAATTGGCTAGCACAGATACGCAGTATTTT. Translated, it gives CASSQELASTDTQYF.

This clone was detected only a few times. V is TRBV1 and J is TRBJ2-2; the DNA was not compared with TRBD1, the D call given in the table. TRBV1 is reported as a pseudogene. This CDR3 spans 13 amino acids. The CDR3 coding sequence is TGCGCCAGCAGCCATAGGGGCGAGGGGGAGCTGTTTTTT. This translates into CASSHRGEGELFF.

This sequence joins TRBV29-1 and TRBJ2-1; D perhaps matches TRBD1 (5 bases). The CDR3 has 12 amino acids. V was cut by 4 bases and J by 5 bases, with 9 bases left in between. CDR1 is SQVTM and CDR2 is ANQGSEA in the germline V gene. The DNA of the CDR3 is TGCAGCGTTGGGGCAGGGAACAATGAGCAGTTCTTC. It codes for CSVGAGNNEQFF.

The J gene is TRBJ1-2, the V gene TRBV15; tentative D call: TRBD1 (6 bases). Looked up from germline, CDR1 is LNHNV and CDR2 is YYDKDF (reference sequence). The V gene lost 2 bases and the J gene lost 0 bases, with 7 bases spanning the gap. CDR3 length equals 14 residues. CDR3 sequence reads: CATSRQGSNYGYTF. The CDR3 DNA follows: TGTGCCACCAGCAGACAGGGGTCTAACTATGGCTACACCTTC.

V gene TRBV6-8 combines with J gene TRBJ2-2, with 7 bases identical to TRBD2. CDR1 and CDR2 (germline): MNHGY, SAAAGT. The V gene end was trimmed by 4 bases and the J gene end by 7 bases; junction bases not matched to a gene: 15. The CDR3 has 17 amino acids. This CDR3 is CASSSPSGGERGGELFF. The DNA of the CDR3 is TGTGCCAGCAGTTCCCCTAGCGGCGGGGAAAGGGGCGGGGAGCTGTTTTTT.

The chain combines TRBV28 with TRBJ2-1, with TRBD2 matching 8 bases. J gave up 5 bases and V 6 bases, and 12 bases lay outside the gene matches. Germline V lookup: CDR1 MDHEN, CDR2 SYDVKM. The CDR3 is 16 amino acids. The CDR3 spells CASSGFSSGSHNEQFF. In DNA, the CDR3 is TGTGCCAGCAGCGGTTTTTCTAGCGGGTCACACAATGAGCAGTTCTTC.

A few counts support this clone. V gene TRBV7-6 combines with J gene TRBJ2-2; TRBD1 might be the D (6 bases). Trimming removed 2 bases at V and 5 bases at J, with 12 bases between. Germline CDR1 is SGHVS and CDR2 is FNYEAQ. The CDR3 loop spans 15 amino acids. CDR3 loop: CASSLTGRITGELFF. CDR3 DNA: TGTGCCAGCAGCTTAACAGGGAGAATAACCGGGGAGCTGTTTTTT. Full variable domain (outside the CDR3, taken from reference TRBV7-6 and TRBJ2-2): GAGVSQSPRYKVTKRGQDVALRCDPISGHVSLYWYRQALGQGPEFLTYFNYEAQQDKSGLPNDRFSAERPEGSISTLTIQRTEQRDSAMYRCASSLTGRITGELFFGEGSRLTVL.

The V call is TRBV5-1, the J call TRBJ1-4; 9 bases agree with TRBD1. Trimming removed 0 bases from V and 5 bases from J; junction bases left unmatched: 5. This CDR3 region has 16 residues. The germline V gene has CDR1 SGHRS and CDR2 YFSETQ. The CDR3 spells CASSLAAGQGNEKLFF. The CDR3 DNA reads as TGCGCCAGCAGCTTGGCCGCGGGACAGGGCAATGAAAAACTGTTTTTT.

This clone has a count of ten or more. The chain recombines TRBV6-8 with TRBJ1-1; 8 bases agree with TRBD1. The CDR3 length is 13 residues. The V gene's germline CDR1 is MNHGY and CDR2 SAAAGT. V dropped 9 bases and J dropped 4; count of bases not matched to a gene: 7. The DNA of the CDR3 is TGTGCCAGTAATCCACAGGGGGGCACTGAAGCTTTCTTT. This codes for CASNPQGGTEAFF.